This TCR beta chain was captured in a study of metastatic and nonmetastatic thyroid tumors. Across the study: Where malignant and benign thyroid patients were concerned, repertoires were compared across blood and tumor or nodule tissue. Study-level results: Benign nodules were reported to have significantly lower TCR beta diversity than malignant thyroid tumors, in blood and tumor.

Details on this clone: Its antigen is still unknown.

As handled by the study authors: Between-group CDR3 differences, defined by clinicopathological status, yielded a distant-metastasis classifier for papillary thyroid cancer. TCRdb re-called the PCR reads through MiXCR. TCRdb's processing, not the authors', yielded these V and J calls. This sample has roughly 34,000 clones; 30% to 40% occur once, and the top ten carry 16%. The entire patient cohort was treatment-naive prior to thyroid surgery. The CDR3 extends over 14 amino acids. Per the germline V gene, CDR1 is MNHNS and CDR2 is SASEGT. V lost 2 bases and J lost 7, with 12 bases in between. The V call is TRBV6-1, the J call TRBJ2-1, with D perhaps assigned TRBD1 or TRBD2 (5 bases each). The sample consisted of tumor tissue. The receptor's source is a female donor with papillary thyroid cancer or a benign thyroid nodule (not recorded which). Some clones in this sample may be carry-over from other donors' samples. CDR3 region: CASSELGDGNEQFF. The CDR3 DNA is TGTGCCAGCAGTGAATTGGGGGACGGGAATGAGCAGTTCTTC.